The source of this T cell receptor beta chain is a study of tumor and adjacent non-tumor tissue in lung cancer. This CDR3 has 12 residues. Germline assignment: CDR1 SGDLS and CDR2 YYNGEE. V was trimmed by 3 bases and J by 4 bases, leaving 8 bases between them. Study-level findings and limits: TCR diversity was significantly greater in tumor than normal lung tissue.

TCRbeta libraries were built with three rounds of nested PCR, modified from ARM-PCR. One entry per CDR3 protein, called by TCRdb with MiXCR from the multiplex PCR reads. The data contain 40,000 to 50,000 distinct CDR3 sequences, 55% to 65% of them seen just once; the ten biggest clones take up approximately 30%. Concerning this clonotype itself: Its matching antigen is unknown.

This sample's RNA came from whole unsorted tissue. The normal lung tissue was taken more than 3 cm from the tumor edge. The TCR comes from an older woman with non-small cell lung cancer. The rearrangement uses TRBV9 and TRBJ2-7, with D perhaps being TRBD1 or TRBD2 (5 bases each). Sequenced material: distant non-tumor lung tissue. CDR3 amino acids: CASSGDGYEQYF. CDR3 DNA: TGTGCCAGCAGCGGGGACGGTTACGAGCAGTACTTC.